A single sample gave rise to the 20 T cell receptor beta chains below, sequenced in a study of shared clonotypes between healthy human individuals. The method was immunoSEQ multiplex PCR; TCRdb's version includes in-frame clones alone and lacks a portion of them. Here the sample spans some 350,000 clones, less than 85% being singletons. Sequencing used memory CD4+ T cells sorted from blood. Subset of the sample: CD45RA-negative fraction. These receptors originate from a man aged 25-45 years in good health.

V gene TRBV7-2 combines with J gene TRBJ2-7; 8 nucleotides match TRBD1. V gave up 2 bases and J gave up 5 bases; unmatched junction bases: 8. The CDR3 totals 15 residues. Germline V gives CDR1 SGHTA, CDR2 FQGNSA. The CDR3 coding sequence is TGTGCCAGCAGCTTATCGGGCCAGGGGGCGAACGAGCAGTACTTC. It specifies CASSLSGQGANEQYF.

The chain has TRBV7-7 and TRBJ2-5; no definite D call. The V and J ends lost 5 bases and 5 bases respectively, with 6 bases between them. The CDR3 loop spans 11 amino acids. Germline assignment: CDR1 SSHAT and CDR2 FNYEAQ (reference sequence). The CDR3 sequence is CASSNGETQYF. The CDR3 region has the DNA TGTGCCAGCAGCAACGGGGAGACCCAGTACTTC.

As regards this clone: A far larger clone is a single base away, which makes a read error likely. Other nucleotide sequences from this sample produce the same CDR3. V usage is TRBV5-1 and J usage is TRBJ2-4, with 8 bases aligning to TRBD1. Trimming at V came to 4 bases and at J to 10 bases, leaving 4 bases not matched to a gene. The CDR3 runs 12 residues. Germline V CDR1 and CDR2: SGHRS, YFSETQ. The CDR3 region is CASSRGQDIQYF. The CDR3 DNA sequence: TGCGCCAGCAGCAGGGGACAGGATATTCAGTACTTC.

The V and J genes are TRBV10-3 and TRBJ2-3; either TRBD1 or TRBD2 may fit D (5 bases each). Trimming left V 2 bases short and J 1 base short, with 10 bases between. The CDR3 is 15 amino acids. The germline V gene has CDR1 ENHRY and CDR2 SYGVKD. CDR3 protein: CAISEGGRGTDTQYF. CDR3 DNA sequence: TGTGCCATCAGTGAGGGGGGTAGAGGCACAGATACGCAGTATTTT.

As regards this clone: This could be a read error, since a much larger clone is one nucleotide away. Other DNA sequences of this sample code for an identical CDR3. The gene calls are TRBV2 and TRBJ2-3; unclear D gene. CDR1 SNHLY and CDR2 FYNNEI come from the germline V gene. The CDR3 is 12 amino acids. V was shortened by 1 base and J by 5 bases, with 4 bases between the two germline ends. The CDR3 DNA is TGTGCCAGCAGTGAAGAGAGAGATACGCAGTATTTT. Its translation: CASSEERDTQYF.

V is TRBV6-1 and J is TRBJ1-3, with D hard to call. V was trimmed by 2 bases and J by 8 bases, leaving 7 bases between them. Germline-derived CDR1 and CDR2 are MNHNS and SASEGT. The CDR3 spans 12 residues. Written as DNA, the CDR3 is TGTGCCAGCAGTGAAAACGGGTACACCATATATTTT. Its protein is CASSENGYTIYF.

The chain recombines TRBV10-3 with TRBJ2-4; D unresolved. The CDR3 spans 15 residues. Trimming pared 6 bases from V and 1 base from J, leaving 13 bases between. Germline CDR1 reads ENHRY; CDR2 reads SYGVKD. Here the CDR3 DNA reads TGTGCCATCAGGGCCGGCGGTTCGGCCAAAAACATTCAGTACTTC. This encodes CAIRAGGSAKNIQYF.

This clone was picked up one time. This rearrangement joins TRBV30 to TRBJ2-1; D remains ambiguous. Germline CDR1 GTSNPN, CDR2 SVGIG (reference sequence). V was trimmed by 2 bases and J by 12 bases, leaving 8 bases between them. CDR3 length: 10 amino acids. As DNA, the CDR3 is TGTGCCTGGAGTCTAGGTTGGCAGTTCTTC. Its protein is CAWSLGWQFF.

This rearrangement joins TRBV5-6 to TRBJ2-5; TRBD1 matches at 7 bases. V lost 4 bases and J lost 5; bases outside the gene matches: 5. Germline V gene data show CDR1 as SGHDT and CDR2 as YYEEEE. CDR3 length equals 13 residues. The CDR3: CASSRQGWETQYF. CDR3 sequence (DNA): TGTGCCAGCAGCCGACAGGGCTGGGAGACCCAGTACTTC.

The rearrangement uses TRBV27 and TRBJ2-3; 7 positions match TRBD2. CDR1 and CDR2 (germline): MNHEY, SMNVEV (reference sequence). The ends lost 3 bases at V and 5 bases at J; junction bases unmatched: 5. CDR3 length: 14 amino acids. CDR3 sequence: CASSFVPGGDTQYF. CDR3 nucleotides: TGTGCCAGCAGTTTTGTGCCGGGAGGAGATACGCAGTATTTT.

The chain combines TRBV11-2 with TRBJ2-1; 8 nucleotides align to TRBD2. The CDR3 length is 16 residues. Germline V gene lookup returns CDR1 SGHAT and CDR2 FQNNGV. The J segment lost 9 bases and the V segment lost 3 bases, leaving 13 bases of the junction unmatched. CDR3 region: CASSFWTSQSVGEQFF. The DNA for the CDR3 is TGTGCCAGCAGCTTCTGGACTAGCCAGTCTGTCGGTGAGCAGTTCTTC.

The rearrangement joins TRBV7-9 to TRBJ2-1; TRBD2 matches at 14 bases. Germline V gene lookup returns CDR1 SEHNR and CDR2 FQNEAQ (reference sequence). CDR3 length: 15 residues. Trimming at V came to 5 bases and at J to 7 bases, leaving 4 bases not matched to a gene. The CDR3 DNA is TGTGCCAGCAGCGTGGGACTAGCGGGAGTGAATGAGCAGTTCTTC. Translating it yields CASSVGLAGVNEQFF.

V usage is TRBV28 and J usage is TRBJ2-1, with 8 bases identical to TRBD2. Looked up from germline, CDR1 is MDHEN and CDR2 is SYDVKM. This CDR3 has 19 residues. V gave up 5 bases and J gave up 0 bases; unmatched junction bases: 15. DNA for the CDR3: TGTGCCAGCAGTCCAGAGTTTAATAGCGGGACGAGCTCCTACAATGAGCAGTTCTTC. It encodes CASSPEFNSGTSSYNEQFF.

This clone showed up just a few times. This chain uses TRBV6-1 with TRBJ2-7; 7 positions match TRBD1. This CDR3 is built from 17 residues. Germline CDR1 is MNHNS and CDR2 is SASEGT. After removal of 1 base from V and 0 bases from J, the junction contained 9 bases not matched to a gene. The CDR3 reads CASSEVRWDRLSYEQYF. The CDR3 DNA reads TGTGCCAGCAGTGAAGTTCGGTGGGACAGACTCTCCTACGAGCAGTACTTC.

This chain joins TRBV7-2 and TRBJ2-7; 10 bases are a match to TRBD2. After removal of 5 bases from V and 0 bases from J, the junction contained 4 bases not matched to a gene. This CDR3 spans 15 amino acids. The germline V gene encodes CDR1 SGHTA and CDR2 FQGNSA. The CDR3 DNA reads as TGTGCCAGCAGCCTAACTAGCGGGGCCTCCTACGAGCAGTACTTC. Translation: CASSLTSGASYEQYF.

The chain employs TRBV5-1 and TRBJ2-5; 13 bases are shared with TRBD2. The germline V gene has CDR1 SGHRS and CDR2 YFSETQ. The CDR3 has 15 residues. V shed 7 bases, J shed 3 bases, and the junction held 6 bases outside the gene matches. Written as DNA, the CDR3 is TGCGCCAGCTACGGACTAGCGGGAGTTGAAGAGACCCAGTACTTC. This gives the protein CASYGLAGVEETQYF. Together with reference TRBV5-1 and TRBJ2-5, the CDR3 gives the full variable domain: KAGVTQTPRYLIKTRGQQVTLSCSPISGHRSVSWYQQTPGQGLQFLFEYFSETQRNKGNFPGRFSGRQFSNSRSEMNVSTLELGDSALYLCASYGLAGVEETQYFGPGTRLLVL.

This clone was observed a single time. V and J are TRBV5-1 and TRBJ2-5; D is perhaps TRBD2 (5 bases). Germline lookup yields CDR1 SGHRS and CDR2 YFSETQ. There are 14 residues in the CDR3. Trimming left V 4 bases short and J 4 bases short, with 14 bases between. This CDR3 is CASSPGNPPETQYF. CDR3 nucleotide sequence: TGCGCCAGCAGCCCCGGGAATCCCCCAGAGACCCAGTACTTC. Together with reference TRBV5-1 and TRBJ2-5, the CDR3 gives the full variable domain: KAGVTQTPRYLIKTRGQQVTLSCSPISGHRSVSWYQQTPGQGLQFLFEYFSETQRNKGNFPGRFSGRQFSNSRSEMNVSTLELGDSALYLCASSPGNPPETQYFGPGTRLLVL.

The chain joins TRBV30 to TRBJ2-7; no reliable D call. The CDR3 runs to 11 residues. Trimming shortened V by 0 bases and J by 6 bases, and 6 bases separated the two germline ends. Germline CDR1 and CDR2: GTSNPN and SVGIG (reference sequence). In nucleotides, the CDR3 is TGTGCCTGGAGTGTACAATCCGAGCAGTACTTC. Its protein is CAWSVQSEQYF.

The chain couples TRBV12-5 to TRBJ2-1; TRBD2 aligns across 13 bases. The CDR3 contains 19 residues. J was trimmed by 0 bases and V by 6 bases; bases with no gene match: 11. From germline, CDR1 is LGHNT and CDR2 FRNRAP. The CDR3 coding sequence is TGTGCTAGTGGCAAGATGGGACTAGCGGGAATGAGCTCCTACAATGAGCAGTTCTTC. Amino acids: CASGKMGLAGMSSYNEQFF. The full variable domain, its missing parts supplied by reference TRBV12-5 and TRBJ2-1, is DARVTQTPRHKVTEMGQEVTMRCQPILGHNTVFWYRQTMMQGLELLAYFRNRAPLDDSGMPKDRFSAEMPDATLATLKIQPSEPRDSAVYFCASGKMGLAGMSSYNEQFFGPGTRLTVL.

The chain links TRBV2 to TRBJ1-5; unclear D gene. Germline V lookup: CDR1 SNHLY, CDR2 FYNNEI. The CDR3 totals 15 residues. V was cut by 3 bases and J by 0 bases, with 9 bases left in between. In nucleotides, the CDR3 is TGTGCCAGCAGTGACGGTCCGACTAGCAATCAGCCCCAGCATTTT. This codes for CASSDGPTSNQPQHF.